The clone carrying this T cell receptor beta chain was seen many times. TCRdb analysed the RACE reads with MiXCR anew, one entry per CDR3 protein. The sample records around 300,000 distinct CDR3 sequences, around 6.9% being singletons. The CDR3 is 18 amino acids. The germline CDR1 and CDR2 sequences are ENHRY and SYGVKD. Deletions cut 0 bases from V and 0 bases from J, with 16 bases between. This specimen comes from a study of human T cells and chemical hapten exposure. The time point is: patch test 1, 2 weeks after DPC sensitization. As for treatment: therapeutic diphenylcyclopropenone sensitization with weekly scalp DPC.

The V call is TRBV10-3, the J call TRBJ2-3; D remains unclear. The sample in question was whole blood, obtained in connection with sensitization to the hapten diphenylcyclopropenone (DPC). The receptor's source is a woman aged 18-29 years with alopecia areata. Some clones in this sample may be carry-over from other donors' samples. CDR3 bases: TGTGCCATCAGTGAGTCGAGGCGGACGGCCCCTAGCACAGATACGCAGTATTTT. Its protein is CAISESRRTAPSTDTQYF.